The T cell receptor beta chain described here comes from a study of blood T cell repertoires in COVID-19. Study-wide context: Acute-phase and convalescent COVID-19 samples originated in the United States, Italy and Spain. T cells, B-cell-depleted T cells, or PBMCs provided the cDNA or gDNA that served as material.

The study drew participants aged 18 to 89 years from 20 to 30 US areas. Grouping used clinical history reported by participants in a survey and questionnaire. The protocol was immunoSEQ multiplex PCR, while the TCRdb copy is restricted to in-frame clones and leaves out a portion. The repertoire holds around 290,000 clones, with roughly 89% as singletons. The junction had 4 bases not matched to a gene; V was cut back by 3 bases and J by 6 bases. CDR1 SGHRS and CDR2 YFSETQ come from the germline V gene. This CDR3 has 15 residues. Sequenced: PBMCs or T cells enriched from blood (not recorded which). The receptor comes from a woman aged 40-49 years who had recovered from COVID-19. The rearrangement links TRBV5-1 to TRBJ1-6; 9 bases align to TRBD1. The CDR3, as DNA: TGCGCCAGCAGCTCGGGACAGGGAGGTAATTCACCCCTCCACTTT. Protein sequence: CASSSGQGGNSPLHF.